This TCR beta chain was documented in a study of cytomegalovirus exposure and HLA in healthy donors (dated by TCRdb to 2015 to 2018). In the study overall: An earlier analysis of roughly 570 of the donors reported 250 to 350 Gb of sequence data and 117 million unique TCR beta sequences obtained from 180 million or so T cells. Typing coverage varied by locus: roughly 629-640 donors for A, B, C, DRB1 and DQB1; roughly 560 for DQA1; about 600 for DPA1; more than 450 for DPB1. Several DR-DQ haplotypes were treated as single units for association and clustering because of strong linkage in the cohort. Of the 398 genotyped donors, around 81% fell in the genetic ancestry cluster associated with self-reported Caucasian donors. All discovery cohort repertoires had been generated using a single sequencing platform. A later analysis re-analyzed previously published TCR beta repertoires from roughly 630 donors and added high-resolution HLA genotyping to study TCR occurrence patterns. Rather than drawing on any new phenotypic data, the later analysis identified candidate immune exposures from TCR beta sequences and the way those sequences occurred across donors. The aim of the study was to test whether cataloging public T cell receptors could identify signatures of past pathogen exposure. HLA typing covered class I and class II loci at four-digit resolution. An early release that covered fewer than 800 HLA-typed donors contained approximately 290 gigabases of sequencing data and 80 million or so unique TCR sequences. An earlier analysis of 500 to 750 of the donors applied high-throughput TCR beta sequencing to assess whether each TCR beta V gene segment acted as functional or pseudogenic. A later genetic analysis took genome-wide SNP genotypes for about 65% of the 666 donors and used that subset as a discovery cohort. To predict cytomegalovirus infection status, the study combined high-throughput TCR immunosequencing, statistical association of individual TCRs with disease status, and machine learning. Donor age, sex, ethnicity and CMV serostatus were compiled alongside the repertoire data. Across around 400 genotyped donors of the cohort, an average of roughly 250,000 unique TCR beta nucleotide sequences per donor were sequenced, and approximately 19% of those sequences were non-productive. The study used immunosequencing to profile the T cell repertoires of approximately 650 subjects and linked those repertoires to cytomegalovirus serostatus. A separate validation cohort of some 130 different subjects was used in addition to the approximately 670-subject first cohort.

V trim: 6 bases; J trim: 0 bases; unmatched bases: 3. According to the germline V gene (reference sequence), CDR1 reads SEHNR and CDR2 reads FQNEAQ. The CDR3 runs 14 residues from the cysteine to the phenylalanine. CDR3 DNA is the only sequence kept; it has 42 bases, read in frame from the first base. Results the study describes overall, beyond this receptor: The authors suggested that the approach could potentially be generalized to other disease states and immunological phenotypes. A cluster of highly shared sequence variants was judged likely to represent a technical artifact of the sequencing pipeline. A later analysis found that most CMV-associated TCR beta chains appeared HLA-restricted, with HLA associations seemingly driven largely by CMV exposure. Strong co-occurrence of HLA alleles, especially DR and DQ, made assigning TCR associations to individual alleles difficult. Approximately 16 rarely observed V segments, including chromosome 9 orphons, were excluded from the earlier analysis of approximately 600 of the donors because counts were too low. In a later analysis, HLA-associated TCR beta chains showed more clonal expansion and lower generation probabilities than non-associated chains that were equally common. Specific HLA alleles were associated with 16,951 TCR beta sequences at a false discovery rate of 0.05 in a later analysis. An earlier analysis of around 500 of the donors showed that most TCR beta V segments appeared in productive rearrangements either about 90% or about 30% of the time, which broadly matched IMGT annotations. Only TCR beta chains were sequenced in this cohort, and the absence of alpha or paired-chain data limited detectable features. The 87-base-pair reads could not distinguish some IMGT-functional V segments, including TRBV6-2 and TRBV6-3, so those segments were excluded. The classifier was reported to diagnose cytomegalovirus status with high specificity and sensitivity in both the original cohort and the validation cohort. In a later analysis, TCR association rates were found to vary across HLA loci, with the most associated TCRs seen for DRB1 alleles and the fewest for HLA-C alleles. In a later analysis, several top co-occurrence clusters were reported to appear linked to parvovirus B19, influenza, CMV and Epstein-Barr virus. For the cohort, immune exposure information was limited to CMV serostatus. While some public TCRs were present in many individuals, most TCR sequences turned up only very rarely across donors. The study gave a list of about 160 TCR beta chains associated with cytomegalovirus. According to a later genetic analysis, donors in an Asian-associated ancestry cluster had fewer N-insertions in productive TCRs than the roughly 670-donor mean. V-gene and J-gene trimming of TCR beta chains was associated with a missense DCLRE1C variant in a later genetic analysis, and the association was replicated in an independent cohort. Roughly uniform sequencing depth across donors was assumed in presence/absence analyses, although this assumption may not hold. In vitro tests confirmed that a few of the cytomegalovirus-associated TCR beta chains recognize cytomegalovirus antigens. Correlated functional status among segregating V segments might be attributable to linkage disequilibrium, but an unknown experimental factor could not be ruled out. A further reported finding was that TCR beta sequences accurately predicted the HLA-A and HLA-B alleles for most subjects in the first cohort. Because HLA typing was missing for some donors at each locus, association tests included only the typed subset.

On this clone itself: This receptor's antigen is unknown. No base-level quality is on record; no much larger clone is a single base apart.

Libraries were constructed by the immunoSEQ multiplex PCR assay. For the multiplex PCR, a mixture combining 60 forward primers for TCR Vbeta segments and 13 reverse primers for TCR Jbeta segments was used. Amplification of the CDR3 region of rearranged TCR beta genes was performed with a multiplex PCR assay on genomic DNA. The amplified TCR beta libraries were sequenced on the Illumina HiSeq System as 87-base-pair reads. The original methods were these. Across the roughly 640 repertoires, a later analysis counted about 81 million unique TCR beta chains, roughly 11 million of which were shared by at least two donors. To remove PCR and sequencing errors, raw reads were error-corrected and collapsed into unique sequences using a nearest-neighbor algorithm that merged closely related sequences. CDR3 sequences were aligned to IMGT reference sequences to assign V, D and J gene segments. For a sequence to be retained, a match of at least six nucleotides was required to both a V gene segment and a J gene segment. Rearrangements were called productive when the CDR3 lacked stop codons and stayed in frame with V and J; all others were non-productive. CDR3 was defined according to IMGT convention as the region running from the second conserved V-encoded cysteine to the conserved J-encoded phenylalanine. The earlier analysis of a few hundred of the donors excluded sequences that lacked an unambiguous match to a single V gene segment. An earlier analysis of about 600 of the donors called V segments functional above 56.7% productive rearrangements and segregating when the between-donor standard deviation exceeded 5%. A statistical classification framework was built to diagnose cytomegalovirus status from the catalog of TCR beta chain sequences. In a later analysis, V and J genes were assigned by comparing TCR nucleotide sequences against IMGT/GENE-DB human TR gene sequences. Using the TCRdist pipeline, a later analysis assigned CDR3 sequences along with most-parsimonious VDJ recombination scenarios. In a later analysis, each TCR beta chain was defined by its CDR3 amino acid sequence together with its V-gene family, and reads lacking a unique V-gene family were excluded. In a later analysis, nearly 600 highly shared, low-generation-probability nucleotide sequences were removed to address suspected cross-contamination and a sequencing artifact. In a later analysis, a clonal expansion index was calculated for each public chain from normalized within-repertoire ranks of inferred template counts. In a later analysis, generation probabilities were computed using a VDJ recombination model fitted to out-of-frame rearrangements, and the results were checked against IGoR. Hypergeometric tests were used in a later analysis to score TCR-TCR, TCR-HLA and TCR-CMV co-occurrence, with a repertoire-size bias correction applied to the TCR pairs. In a later analysis, false discovery rates were estimated by permuting HLA or CMV assignments 20 times. A later analysis grouped co-occurring TCRs with DBSCAN, adding TCRdist sequence similarity when clustering within HLA-allele-positive subsets. Repertoires with fewer than 30,000 or more than 120,000 public chains, plus five repertoires with anomalous nucleotide sharing, were excluded from co-occurrence clustering. In TCRdb, the immuneACCESS table is reduced to in-frame sequences with V and J assigned. These tables do not hold every clone; where another copy was compared, an unresolved V gene accounts for under half, and the others remain unexplained. V, J and clone size derive from that table, while D and trimming were established from the DNA sequence. The sample data list 150,000 or so clones, and about 80% of these were observed just once. The top ten hold under 2.5% of the sample.

The cohort was made up of approximately 670 healthy bone marrow donors. All cohort members were sampled while nominally healthy, although unrecorded immune exposures were likely present. The donor tested CMV seronegative and was one of the 352 seronegative cohort members. Each donor provided a peripheral blood sample, and peripheral blood mononuclear cells were used for TCR beta sequencing. The Qiagen DNeasy Blood Extraction Kit was used to extract genomic DNA from the blood cell samples. Recombination joined TRBV7-9 with TRBJ2-7; the central 9 bases match TRBD1. Sequencing was done on a sample of PBMCs. This clonotype was sampled from a female donor in good health and CMV-seronegative. The nucleotide sequence is given as TGTGCCAGCAGACCGGGACAGGGCTCCTACGAGCAGTACTTC. Protein translation: CASRPGQGSYEQYF.